A selection of T cell receptor beta chains follows, all from one sample in a study of long-term antiretroviral therapy in people with HIV. The method was immunoSEQ multiplex PCR; TCRdb's version includes in-frame clones alone and lacks a portion of them. The table records approximately 17,000 clones, approximately 71% of them present only once. Sequencing used unsorted PBMCs, obtained 1.5 years before starting antiretroviral therapy. The receptors originated from a woman in her fifties or sixties with HIV. Each CDR3 is given with its conserved first and last residue. A D gene is named only where the DNA matches it firmly. Expanded clones get a size class; other rows say once, few or many, or leave the size out.

CASSVYRGASGANVLTF TGTGCCAGCAGCGTATATCGGGGGGCCTCTGGGGCCAACGTCCTGACTTTC NA TRBJ2-6 NA TRBV9
CASGGRGREWPEAFF TGTGCCAGCGGGGGAAGGGGGCGCGAGTGGCCTGAAGCTTTCTTT TRBD1 TRBJ1-1 NA TRBV6-1
CASSFLGGTDTQYF TGTGCCAGCAGCTTTCTAGGGGGCACAGATACGCAGTATTTT NA TRBJ2-3 once TRBV7-9
CAWSSGGEGTGELFF TGTGCCTGGAGTAGCGGGGGGGAAGGCACCGGGGAGCTGTTTTTT TRBD2 TRBJ2-2 NA TRBV30
CASSFGGSGDTQYF TGTGCCAGCAGCTTCGGCGGGTCAGGAGATACGCAGTATTTT NA TRBJ2-3 NA TRBV7-2
CASSTSGNSPLHF TGTGCCAGCAGCACAAGTGGAAATTCACCCCTCCACTTT NA TRBJ1-6 NA TRBV7-9
CASSKAVNQPQHF TGTGCCAGCAGCAAGGCAGTCAATCAGCCCCAGCATTTT NA TRBJ1-5 NA TRBV11-2
CASSLVGSPGELFF TGCGCCAGCAGCTTGGTTGGGTCCCCCGGGGAGCTGTTTTTT NA TRBJ2-2 few TRBV5-1
CASSVGTGVYGYTF TGTGCCAGCAGCGTAGGGACAGGGGTCTATGGCTACACCTTC TRBD1 TRBJ1-2 NA TRBV9
CASSLSPNTDTQYF TGTGCCAGCAGTTTATCGCCCAACACAGATACGCAGTATTTT NA TRBJ2-3 NA TRBV27
CASSSRDPRTAGYTF TGTGCCAGCAGCAGCCGGGACCCGAGGACGGCTGGCTACACCTTC NA TRBJ1-2 NA TRBV7-8
CASSLGAGVNQPQHF TGCGCCAGCAGCTTGGGTGCAGGGGTCAATCAGCCCCAGCATTTT NA TRBJ1-5 NA TRBV5-1
CASSQEVAGGHRAGELFF TGTGCCAGCAGCCAAGAGGTGGCGGGGGGCCACCGGGCCGGGGAGCTGTTTTTT TRBD2 TRBJ2-2 NA TRBV4-2
CASSPLNKGNSPLHF TGTGCCAGCAGCCCCTTGAATAAAGGTAATTCACCCCTCCACTTT NA TRBJ1-6 NA TRBV7-9
CASSQASGVYTEAFF TGTGCCAGCAGCCAAGCCTCAGGGGTATACACTGAAGCTTTCTTT NA TRBJ1-1 NA TRBV14
CASSFRPVTEAFF TGCGCCAGCAGCTTCCGCCCTGTGACTGAAGCTTTCTTT NA TRBJ1-1 few TRBV5-1
CATSSPLIGQETQYF TGTGCCACCAGCAGCCCCCTGATAGGTCAAGAGACCCAGTACTTC NA TRBJ2-5 NA TRBV15
CASRRTGTNSPLHF TGTGCCAGCAGGCGGACAGGGACCAATTCACCCCTCCACTTT TRBD1 TRBJ1-6 few TRBV2
CASSLTVTSGVTRNEQFF TGTGCCAGCAGCTTAACGGTGACTAGCGGGGTAACGAGGAATGAGCAGTTCTTC TRBD2 TRBJ2-1 NA TRBV7-3
CASRTQGLTGNTIYF TGTGCCAGCAGGACCCAGGGTCTGACTGGAAACACCATATATTTT NA TRBJ1-3 NA TRBV2
CAEGRGPVNYGYTF TGTGCCGAGGGGAGGGGGCCTGTGAACTATGGCTACACCTTC TRBD1 TRBJ1-2 NA TRBV7-7
CASSPPSSGLFYNEQFF TGCGCCAGCAGCCCTCCTAGTTCGGGGCTATTCTACAATGAGCAGTTCTTC NA TRBJ2-1 NA TRBV4-1
CASSLWTGVGGELFF TGTGCCAGCAGCTTGTGGACAGGGGTGGGCGGGGAGCTGTTTTTT TRBD1 TRBJ2-2 NA TRBV11-3
CASSYDRGQDNQPQHF TGTGCCAGCAGCTACGACAGGGGGCAGGACAATCAGCCCCAGCATTTT TRBD1 TRBJ1-5 NA TRBV5-8
CAWGRDRTNYGYTF TGTGCCTGGGGACGGGACCGTACTAACTATGGCTACACCTTC NA TRBJ1-2 NA TRBV30
CATSRGANTGELFF TGTGCCACCAGCAGAGGTGCTAACACCGGGGAGCTGTTTTTT NA TRBJ2-2 NA TRBV15
CASSATRQGEAFF TGTGCCAGTAGCGCTACCCGGCAGGGGGAAGCTTTCTTT NA TRBJ1-1 once TRBV19
CASSLVGQEVDYTF TGTGCCAGCAGCTTAGTGGGACAGGAAGTTGACTACACCTTC TRBD1 TRBJ1-2 NA TRBV7-9
CSVEGRLTNTEAFF TGCAGCGTTGAGGGACGCCTTACGAACACTGAAGCTTTCTTT NA TRBJ1-1 NA TRBV29-1
CASSSTGGLDTQYF TGTGCCAGCAGCTCGACGGGGGGACTAGATACGCAGTATTTT TRBD2 TRBJ2-3 NA TRBV7-2
CANGSGGGNEQFF TGTGCCAACGGAAGCGGGGGAGGAAATGAGCAGTTCTTC TRBD2 TRBJ2-1 NA TRBV6-1
CASSDKRGADEQYF TGTGCCAGCAGTGATAAGAGGGGGGCCGACGAGCAGTACTTC NA TRBJ2-7 NA TRBV2
CASSPQAADTQYF TGTGCCAGCAGCCCCCAAGCTGCAGATACGCAGTATTTT NA TRBJ2-3 NA TRBV7-2
CASRRVADTQYF TGTGCCAGCCGGAGGGTCGCAGATACGCAGTATTTT NA TRBJ2-3 NA TRBV2
CASSFTILGEQFF TGTGCCAGCAGTTTTACGATACTCGGTGAGCAGTTCTTC NA TRBJ2-1 NA TRBV27
CASSLAQLNEKLFF TGTGCCAGCAGTTTGGCCCAGCTCAATGAAAAACTGTTTTTT NA TRBJ1-4 NA TRBV27
CASSVTRAGNTIYF TGTGCCAGCAGCGTTACACGAGCGGGAAACACCATATATTTT NA TRBJ1-3 NA TRBV9
CASSLSGGAVEQFF TGTGCCAGCAGCCTTAGCGGGGGGGCCGTCGAGCAGTTCTTC TRBD2 TRBJ2-1 NA TRBV11-2
CASSFLQGTDTQYF TGTGCCAGCAGTTTTCTTCAGGGGACAGATACGCAGTATTTT NA TRBJ2-3 once TRBV28
CASGIETQYF TGTGCCAGTGGGATAGAGACCCAGTACTTC NA TRBJ2-5 NA TRBV27
CAWSPTGGAQETQYF TGTGCCTGGAGCCCGACAGGGGGAGCCCAAGAGACCCAGTACTTC TRBD1 TRBJ2-5 NA TRBV30
CASRLAGGSYEQYF TGTGCCAGCAGACTAGCGGGGGGCTCCTACGAGCAGTACTTC TRBD2 TRBJ2-7 once TRBV14
CTSSPSGAGGYTF TGCACCAGCAGCCCGTCCGGGGCAGGAGGCTACACCTTC NA TRBJ1-2 few TRBV1
CASSLAQGYGYTF TGTGCCAGCAGCTTGGCCCAGGGCTATGGCTACACCTTC NA TRBJ1-2 NA TRBV5-6
CASGLVGRNHEQYF TGTGCTAGTGGTTTGGTAGGGAGGAACCACGAGCAGTACTTC NA TRBJ2-7 NA TRBV12-5
CAWVTSGDTQYF TGTGCCTGGGTTACTAGCGGAGATACGCAGTATTTT TRBD2 TRBJ2-3 NA TRBV30
CASSLGGYQPQHF TGTGCCAGCAGTCTGGGGGGGTATCAGCCCCAGCATTTT NA TRBJ1-5 NA TRBV6-6
CASSGRGAGYTF TGTGCCAGCAGCGGCAGGGGAGCTGGCTACACCTTC NA TRBJ1-2 NA TRBV7-7
CASNSGTANTGELFF TGTGCCAGCAACTCCGGGACAGCAAACACCGGGGAGCTGTTTTTT TRBD1 TRBJ2-2 NA TRBV6-6
CASSLGQGGEAFF TGTGCCAGCAGCTTAGGACAGGGAGGTGAAGCTTTCTTT TRBD1 TRBJ1-1 few TRBV11-2
CATGRGGETQYF TGTGCCACTGGGAGGGGGGGAGAGACCCAGTACTTC NA TRBJ2-5 NA TRBV25-1
CASSQWTSGGGENEQFF TGCGCCAGCAGCCAATGGACTAGCGGGGGTGGAGAAAATGAGCAGTTCTTC TRBD2 TRBJ2-1 NA TRBV4-1
CASSSPTGRDEQFF TGTGCCAGCAGCTCGCCGACAGGGCGGGATGAGCAGTTCTTC TRBD1 TRBJ2-1 NA TRBV11-3
CAWSRLGPSGNTIYF TGTGCCTGGAGTCGGTTAGGTCCCTCTGGAAACACCATATATTTT NA TRBJ1-3 few TRBV30
CASSLVAGAYEQYF TGTGCCAGCAGCTTGGTGGCAGGGGCGTACGAGCAGTACTTC NA TRBJ2-7 NA TRBV5-5
CASSPGTFNTGELFF TGTGCCAGCAGCCCCGGGACTTTCAACACCGGGGAGCTGTTTTTT NA TRBJ2-2 once TRBV6-6
CASSSSGYTF TGTGCCAGCAGCTCTAGTGGCTACACCTTC NA TRBJ1-2 NA TRBV6-1
CASSARERGAFDEQFF TGTGCCAGCAGCGCGAGAGAGCGGGGGGCCTTCGATGAGCAGTTCTTC TRBD2 TRBJ2-1 NA TRBV13
CASSPGLSPETQYF TGTGCCAGCAGCCCCGGACTAAGTCCGGAGACCCAGTACTTC NA TRBJ2-5 few TRBV9